The 22 T cell receptor beta chains below all came from one sample that was sequenced in a study of identifying expanded T cells in peripheral blood (dated by TCRdb to about 2019). Receptors were amplified or captured by the immunoSEQ multiplex PCR assay. Entries here come from immuneACCESS through TCRdb and include only in-frame sequences with V and J called. Some clones fail to appear in such tables; in the studies checked, an unresolved V gene covers under half of the shortfall, and the cause of the remainder is unknown. This sample holds some 120,000 clones; around 84% were observed only once. The ten top clones hold 3% to 4% of the sample. The material sequenced was blood. All receptors come from a person aged 18 to 75 in good health.

The chain couples TRBV11-2 to TRBJ1-2; no definite D call. The germline V and J ends were trimmed by 1 base and 8 bases, with 20 bases remaining between them. CDR1 is SGHAT and CDR2 is FQNNGV in the germline V gene. The CDR3 loop spans 16 amino acids. CDR3 nucleotides: TGTGCCAGCAGCTTAGTGGGAGGGCCCCCACTCGGGGGCTACACCTTC. Translation: CASSLVGGPPLGGYTF.

The chain links TRBV10-2 to TRBJ2-5, with D possibly TRBD2 on 6 matching bases. CDR3 length equals 13 residues. The ends were cut back, 8 bases at V and 3 bases at J, with 13 bases in the middle. CDR1 is WSHSY, CDR2 SAAADI, per germline. The CDR3 loop reads CASGGTRKETQYF. The DNA for the CDR3 is TGCGCCAGCGGGGGGACGAGAAAAGAGACCCAGTACTTC.

There are a few counts of this clone. The V call is TRBV7-9, the J call TRBJ1-1, with D perhaps TRBD1 (5 bases). Germline CDR1 is SEHNR and CDR2 is FQNEAQ (reference sequence). V was trimmed by 1 base and J by 3 bases, leaving 18 bases between them. The CDR3 is made up of 17 amino acids. DNA for the CDR3: TGTGCCAGCAGCTTAGGTAAGGGGATCCTTCGAGACACTGAAGCTTTCTTT. Amino acids: CASSLGKGILRDTEAFF.

This clone was detected a few times. The chain employs TRBV30 and TRBJ2-2; no clear D gene. Looked up from germline, CDR1 is GTSNPN and CDR2 is SVGIG (reference sequence). Trimming removed 3 bases at V and 3 bases at J, with 8 bases between. This CDR3 has 13 residues. CDR3 sequence (DNA): TGTGCCTGGAGCGACACCTACACCGGGGAGCTGTTTTTT. Amino acids: CAWSDTYTGELFF.

The chain uses TRBV5-1 and TRBJ2-7; 12 bases are a match to TRBD2. J lost 3 bases, V lost 4 bases, and 5 bases had no gene match. CDR1 is SGHRS and CDR2 is YFSETQ in the germline V gene. The CDR3 loop spans 15 amino acids. The CDR3 nucleotides read TGCGCCAGCAGCCTTACTAGCGGGGGGAGCTACGAGCAGTACTTC. This codes for CASSLTSGGSYEQYF.

The chain couples TRBV13 to TRBJ2-5; 7 nucleotides match TRBD1. CDR3 size: 15 residues. Germline V lookup: CDR1 PRHDT, CDR2 FYEKMQ (reference sequence). V gave up 5 bases and J gave up 5 bases; unmatched junction bases: 11. The CDR3: CASSHRDSRLETQYF. Here the CDR3 DNA reads TGTGCCAGCAGCCACCGGGACAGCCGTTTGGAGACCCAGTACTTC.

The chain couples TRBV4-3 to TRBJ2-3; D gene uncertain. Trimming left V 4 bases short and J 2 bases short, with 10 bases between. The CDR3 runs to 14 residues. Per germline, CDR1 LGHNA and CDR2 YSLEER. The CDR3 region has the DNA TGCGCCAGCAGCCCCCAGACGGTCACAGATACGCAGTATTTT. Translated: CASSPQTVTDTQYF.

The chain joins TRBV7-2 to TRBJ1-5; D is possibly TRBD1 (5 bases). Germline CDR1 SGHTA, CDR2 FQGNSA. V lost 5 bases to trimming and J lost 5 bases, with 16 bases between them. CDR3 length: 15 amino acids. The CDR3 reads CASSPTGSWDQPQHF. CDR3 DNA: TGTGCCAGCAGCCCCACAGGATCCTGGGATCAGCCCCAGCATTTT.

This chain connects TRBV6-1 to TRBJ2-1, with TRBD2 as a possible D gene (5 bases). The CDR3 totals 11 residues. Trimming stripped 9 bases from V and 9 bases from J, with 12 bases between. From germline, CDR1 is MNHNS and CDR2 SASEGT. The CDR3 region is CASKLVGEQFF. CDR3 DNA sequence: TGTGCCAGTAAACTAGTCGGTGAGCAGTTCTTC.

V is TRBV18 and J is TRBJ2-3; no definite D call. The CDR3 sequence is 15 residues long. Germline assignment: CDR1 KGHSH and CDR2 LQKENI. Trimming removed 5 bases at V and 0 bases at J, with 12 bases between. The CDR3 DNA reads as TGTGCCAGCTCATCATTTTTTACTAGCACAGATACGCAGTATTTT. This sequence encodes CASSSFFTSTDTQYF.

The rearrangement joins TRBV4-2 to TRBJ2-5; 8 bases are shared with TRBD2. The CDR3 runs to 15 residues. V lost 1 base to trimming and J lost 1 base; unmatched junction nucleotides: 2. Germline V gives CDR1 LGHNA, CDR2 YNFKEQ. CDR3 sequence (DNA): TGTGCCAGCAGCCAAGGCGGGGGGCTCCAAGAGACCCAGTACTTC. Its protein product is CASSQGGGLQETQYF.

The V gene is TRBV28, the J gene TRBJ1-5; D gene ambiguous. CDR1 and CDR2 from the germline V gene are MDHEN and SYDVKM. Trimming stripped 6 bases from V and 4 bases from J, with 13 bases between. CDR3 length equals 14 residues. In DNA form, the CDR3 reads TGTGCCAGCAGCCCCGGCGGAAGAAATCAGCCCCAGCATTTT. The encoded protein is CASSPGGRNQPQHF.

This rearrangement joins TRBV6-5 to TRBJ1-2; 7 bases agree with TRBD1. With 7 bases clipped from V and 4 bases from J, the junction kept 9 bases outside the gene matches. This CDR3 is built from 14 residues. Germline lookup yields CDR1 MNHEY and CDR2 SVGAGI. The CDR3 DNA reads TGTGCCAGCATCAAGGGGGCGCTCGGCTATGGCTACACCTTC. Translating it yields CASIKGALGYGYTF.

The V and J genes are TRBV18 and TRBJ2-5; 12 bases are a match to TRBD2. V lost 3 bases and J lost 5; bases outside the gene matches: 7. The CDR3 covers 16 residues. Germline CDR1 KGHSH, CDR2 LQKENI. The CDR3 protein is CASSPSLAGGTETQYF. Written as DNA, the CDR3 is TGTGCCAGCTCACCTTCACTAGCGGGGGGCACGGAGACCCAGTACTTC.

This sequence joins TRBV5-1 and TRBJ1-4, with a possible D match to TRBD1 (6 bases). Trimming stripped 0 bases from V and 7 bases from J, with 16 bases between. This CDR3 has 16 amino acids. From germline, CDR1 is SGHRS and CDR2 YFSETQ. CDR3 protein: CASSLGSTGLVEKLFF. Here the CDR3 DNA reads TGCGCCAGCAGCTTGGGGTCTACAGGGCTTGTTGAAAAACTGTTTTTT.

The CDR3 loop is CASSLGGAGSEAFF. The CDR3 bases are TGTGCCAGCAGCTTAGGTGGGGCAGGAAGCGAAGCTTTCTTT. The chain uses TRBV7-8 and TRBJ1-1, with a weak D call TRBD1 (5 bases). Per germline, CDR1 SGHVS and CDR2 FQNEAQ. The CDR3 covers 14 residues. The V gene lost 1 base and the J gene lost 8 bases, with 14 bases spanning the gap.

This sequence joins TRBV6-6 and TRBJ1-1, with a possible D match to TRBD1 (5 bases). The V gene's germline CDR1 is MNHNY and CDR2 SVGAGI (reference sequence). The germline V and J ends were trimmed by 6 bases and 2 bases, with 16 bases remaining between them. The CDR3 totals 15 residues. The CDR3, as DNA: TGTGCCAGCAGCCTCCAACAGGCGGGCAACACTGAAGCTTTCTTT. Translating gives CASSLQQAGNTEAFF.

The rearrangement links TRBV30 to TRBJ1-2; D unclear. The CDR3 spans 13 residues. The germline CDR1 and CDR2 sequences are GTSNPN and SVGIG (reference sequence). V shed 5 bases and J shed 8 bases, with 18 bases lying between them. In DNA form, the CDR3 reads TGTGCCTGGGCCCTCCAGGCGGCCAGGGGCTACACCTTC. It encodes CAWALQAARGYTF.

CDR3: CASSQNFDEQYF. The CDR3 coding sequence is TGTGCCAGCAGTCAGAATTTTGACGAGCAGTACTTC. The chain uses TRBV7-8 and TRBJ2-7; D remains unclear. Germline V gene data show CDR1 as SGHVS and CDR2 as FQNEAQ. The CDR3 loop spans 12 amino acids. V gave up 6 bases and J gave up 5 bases, with 11 bases separating them.

The CDR3 nucleotides read TGTGCCAGCAGACTTGGAGCCGCTGAAGCTTTCTTT. Amino acid sequence: CASRLGAAEAFF. The rearrangement links TRBV6-5 to TRBJ1-1; D is ambiguous. This CDR3 spans 12 amino acids. Trimming removed 6 bases at V and 6 bases at J, with 11 bases between. Germline lookup yields CDR1 MNHEY and CDR2 SVGAGI.

DNA of the CDR3: TGTGCCTGGAGTGTGCTGGGGCGTACTGAAGCTTTCTTT. This translates into CAWSVLGRTEAFF. The chain recombines TRBV30 with TRBJ1-1, with D perhaps TRBD1 (5 bases). Germline V gives CDR1 GTSNPN, CDR2 SVGIG (reference sequence). V was shortened by 0 bases and J by 5 bases, with 10 bases between the two germline ends. The CDR3 loop spans 13 amino acids.

This clone is medium-sized (0.01 to 0.1%). The chain is built from TRBV19 and TRBJ1-2, with TRBD1 as a possible D gene (6 bases). CDR1 is LNHDA, CDR2 SQIVND, per germline (reference sequence). CDR3 length equals 14 residues. V shed 6 bases and J shed 4 bases, with 15 bases lying between them. The CDR3 DNA is TGTGCCAGTAGGTTAACAGGGCTTGGCTATGGCTACACCTTC. Its translation is CASRLTGLGYGYTF. The whole variable domain, filled in from reference TRBV19 and TRBJ1-2, reads DGGITQSPKYLFRKEGQNVTLSCEQNLNHDAMYWYRQDPGQGLRLIYYSQIVNDFQKGDIAEGYSVSREKKESFPLTVTSAQKNPTAFYLCASRLTGLGYGYTFGSGTRLTVV.